This T cell receptor beta chain appears in the sequencing data of a study of technical replicates of blood from a few donors. Looked up from germline, CDR1 is DFQATT and CDR2 is SNEGSKA (reference sequence). CDR3 length: 11 residues. Trimming left V 4 bases short and J 5 bases short, with 8 bases between. Clones were sequenced by immunoSEQ multiplex PCR, and TCRdb holds only the in-frame ones, with some missing. The sample comprises some 80,000 clones, roughly 92% of which are singletons, and around 0.25% rests with the top ten. Sample: T cells isolated from PBMCs. V and J are TRBV20-1 and TRBJ2-5, with D possibly being TRBD1 (5 bases). The TCR originated in a human donor in good health. The CDR3 reads CSATAGETQYF. CDR3 coding DNA: TGCAGTGCTACGGCAGGGGAGACCCAGTACTTC.